The text below deals with one TCR beta chain. Its antigen is not known. Trimming at V came to 0 bases and at J to 3 bases, leaving 7 bases not matched to a gene. This CDR3 contains 16 residues. Germline CDR1 is SGDLS and CDR2 is YYNGEE. These data originate in a study of post-analysis software for immune sequencing data. General observations from the study: Elevated frequency relative to controls characterized about 5 TRBV segments in patients, TRBV5-6, TRBV5-1 and TRBV20-1 among them.

Unique molecular identifiers were built into the TCR beta cDNA libraries. TCRdb analysed the PCR reads with MiXCR anew, one entry per CDR3 protein. This table holds around 710,000 distinct CDR3 sequences, roughly 50% found once. V and J are TRBV9 and TRBJ2-3; the match to TRBD2 covers 7 bases. The material sequenced was blood. The receptor's source is a girl aged 10-17 years with multiple sclerosis. The CDR3 region has the DNA TGTGCCAGCAGCGTAGCTTATCCAGCGGGAACAGATACGCAGTATTTT. Protein sequence: CASSVAYPAGTDTQYF.